This T cell receptor (beta chain) comes out of a study of cytomegalovirus exposure and HLA in healthy donors. This CDR3 region has 13 residues. After removal of 4 bases from V and 6 bases from J, the junction contained 6 bases not matched to a gene. Germline-derived CDR1 and CDR2 are SGHNT and YYREEE (reference sequence). Worth noting for this clone: Its antigen remains unidentified.

The PCR had 60 Vbeta and 13 Jbeta primers. Libraries were prepared by immunoSEQ multiplex PCR; TCRdb keeps only in-frame clonotypes and omits some of them. The table has tens of thousands of clones, about three quarters seen once. Study-wide results and limits: In a later analysis, several top co-occurrence clusters appeared linked to parvovirus B19, influenza, CMV and Epstein-Barr virus.

The rearrangement uses TRBV5-4 and TRBJ2-7, with 8 bases fitting TRBD2. Sequences were obtained from PBMCs. The sequence derives from a female donor in good health and CMV-seronegative. CDR3 nucleotide sequence: TGTGCCAGCAGCCGGGAGGGGTCGACCGAGCAGTACTTC. It yields the protein CASSREGSTEQYF.